The clone carrying this TCR beta chain has a handful of counts. The antigen is undetermined. Unique molecular identifiers were incorporated when the TCRbeta library was constructed. In TCRdb, the PCR reads were re-called with MiXCR into one record per CDR3 protein. The data show hundreds of thousands of distinct CDR3 sequences, approximately 17% seen once. These data belong to a study of T-cell reconstitution after alpha-beta-depleted transplantation in children. Overall study findings and caveats: For some patients, TCRbeta diversity was high at day 60 because of recipient T cells and thymic progenitors that survived. T-cell numbers and diversity one year post-transplant derived largely from freshly generated T cells. The study reportedly traced alpha-beta T cells about two months after transplant to several hundred expanded graft clones.

The starting material was PBMCs, mostly from graft donor cells, obtained 360 days after TCRalphabeta/CD19-depleted stem cell transplant. The TCR comes from a male patient between 2 and 9 years old who had a stem cell transplant for acute lymphoblastic leukemia, so the T cells may come from the graft donor.

CDR3 nucleotides: TGTGCCAGCAGGCCCTACAGGGGAAGAGGGACCGGGGAGCTGTTTTTT. Translation gives CASRPYRGRGTGELFF. The rearrangement uses TRBV27 and TRBJ2-2; TRBD1 agrees at 7 bases. Germline values: CDR1 MNHEY, CDR2 SMNVEV (reference sequence). The CDR3 covers 16 residues. Trimming cost V 6 bases and J 5 bases; bases outside gene matches: 12.